The 30 T cell receptor beta chains below all came from one sample that was sequenced in a study of blood T cells in healthy people across ages. A second PCR, run for 7 to 11 cycles, used a sample-barcoded 5' primer plus a J-beta primer mix. TCRdb independently ran MiXCR on the 5' RACE reads; one entry per CDR3 protein. The table shows under 700,000 distinct CDR3 sequences, with around 24% occurring only once. The sample also formed part of further work on T cells of mothers and their children.

The source material was blood. The receptor source for this set is a boy between 5 and 17 years old in good health.

In this sample, this clonotype turned up a few times. V and J are TRBV6-2 or TRBV6-3 and TRBJ1-1, with 8 bases matching TRBD1. This CDR3 spans 13 amino acids. Germline loops: CDR1 MNHEY, CDR2 SVGEGT. After removal of 2 bases from V and 4 bases from J, the junction contained 0 bases not matched to a gene. The CDR3 DNA reads as TGTGCCAGCAGTTACGACAGGGGCACTGAAGCTTTCTTT. As protein: CASSYDRGTEAFF.

CDR3 residues: CASSRRSGSTDTQYF. The CDR3 region has the DNA TGCGCCAGCAGCCGGCGTAGCGGGAGCACAGATACGCAGTATTTT. V usage is TRBV5-1 and J usage is TRBJ2-3; 7 bases are a match to TRBD2. This CDR3 has 15 residues. Germline V gene lookup returns CDR1 SGHRS and CDR2 YFSETQ. J was trimmed by 0 bases and V by 4 bases; bases with no gene match: 5.

With respect to this clonotype: The junction differs from germline at one of its ends, possibly a read error. The rearrangement joins TRBV7-7 to TRBJ2-7; TRBD2 matches 7 bases. The CDR3 covers 15 residues. From germline, CDR1 is SSHAT and CDR2 FNYEAQ (reference sequence). The CDR3 sequence is CASRIGASGPYEQYF. DNA of the CDR3: TGTGCTAGCAGGATCGGGGCTAGCGGCCCCTACGAGCAGTACTTC.

Of note for this clonotype: Sequence at one end of the junction differs from germline and may be a read error. The chain employs TRBV10-3 and TRBJ2-1; possibly TRBD1 for D (5 bases). The J call is in doubt because the DNA end fits TRBJ2-7 better. The germline V gene has CDR1 ENHRY and CDR2 SYGVKD. This CDR3 comprises 12 residues. CDR3 loop: CATSQGSHEQYF. The DNA for the CDR3 is TGTGCCACCAGCCAGGGCTCCCACGAGCAGTACTTC.

CDR3 coding DNA: TGCGCCAGCAGCTTGGCCGGGACAGGGTTTAGGTTGAAGGAAAAACTGTTTTTT. This translates into CASSLAGTGFRLKEKLFF. The chain uses TRBV5-1 and TRBJ1-4; 9 bases fit TRBD1. CDR3 size: 18 residues. CDR1 is SGHRS, CDR2 YFSETQ, per germline. The junction had 14 bases not matched to a gene; V was cut back by 0 bases and J by 8 bases.

This chain uses TRBV3-1 with TRBJ2-7, with 13 bases lining up with TRBD2. The length of the CDR3 is 16 residues. Germline V lookup: CDR1 LGHDT, CDR2 YNNKEL (reference sequence). V dropped 4 bases and J dropped 3; count of bases not matched to a gene: 6. This CDR3 is CASSPSRTSGSYEQYF. In nucleotides, the CDR3 is TGTGCCAGCAGCCCATCTAGGACTAGCGGGAGCTACGAGCAGTACTTC.

This clonotype was detected a few times. The chain is built from TRBV7-2 and TRBJ2-7; 9 bases are a match to TRBD2. With 3 bases clipped from V and 4 bases from J, the junction kept 7 bases outside the gene matches. The CDR3 covers 15 residues. The germline CDR1 and CDR2 sequences are SGHTA and FQGNSA. The CDR3 nucleotides read TGTGCCAGCAGCTTCCCGGGACTAGCTGTGTACGAGCAGTACTTC. Translation gives CASSFPGLAVYEQYF.

This clonotype was found a few times. The rearrangement joins TRBV7-2 to TRBJ2-2, with a weak D call TRBD2 (5 bases). This CDR3 is 16 amino acids long. In germline, CDR1 is SGHTA, CDR2 FQGNSA. Trimming shortened V by 2 bases and J by 2 bases, and 12 bases separated the two germline ends. The CDR3 loop reads CASSLWQLVNTGELFF. In nucleotides, the CDR3 is TGTGCCAGCAGCTTATGGCAACTAGTAAACACCGGGGAGCTGTTTTTT.

This clonotype was seen many times. The chain combines TRBV28 with TRBJ2-5, with D possibly being TRBD1 (6 bases). The V end was cut by 6 bases, the J end by 5 bases, with 13 bases between. Germline-derived CDR1 and CDR2 are MDHEN and SYDVKM. The CDR3 runs to 13 residues. CDR3 coding DNA: TGTGCCAGCAGAAGGACAGCTGGGGAGACCCAGTACTTC. Translated, it gives CASRRTAGETQYF.

This clonotype turned up a few times. The genes are TRBV20-1 and TRBJ2-4, with 13 nucleotides matching TRBD2. The CDR3 contains 17 residues. Germline loops: CDR1 DFQATT, CDR2 SNEGSKA (reference sequence). J lost 6 bases, V lost 1 base, and 9 bases had no gene match. The CDR3 DNA reads as TGCAGTGCTAGAGCTACTAGCGGGAGGGCCGAGGGAAACATTCAGTACTTC. Its translation is CSARATSGRAEGNIQYF.

This chain connects TRBV4-3 to TRBJ2-5; no definite D call. The CDR3 runs 16 residues. V shed 1 base and J shed 4 bases, with 16 bases lying between them. Germline V gene sequence: CDR1 LGHNA, CDR2 YSLEER. The CDR3 nucleotides read TGCGCCAGCAGCCAAGGTAGCTTGACCCCAGGAGAGACCCAGTACTTC. Its translation is CASSQGSLTPGETQYF.

This sequence joins TRBV7-9 and TRBJ2-5; a weak D match, TRBD1 (6 bases). The germline V gene encodes CDR1 SEHNR and CDR2 FQNEAQ (reference sequence). This CDR3 is 14 amino acids long. Trimming shortened V by 5 bases and J by 1 base, and 11 bases separated the two germline ends. CDR3 nucleotides: TGTGCCAGCAGCCAATACAGGGTCCAAGAGACCCAGTACTTC. Its protein product is CASSQYRVQETQYF.

In this sample, this clonotype turned up a few times. This chain uses TRBV29-1 with TRBJ2-7, with a weak D call TRBD1 (6 bases). This CDR3 has 14 residues. Germline V gives CDR1 SQVTM, CDR2 ANQGSEA. Trimming pared 2 bases from V and 0 bases from J, leaving 11 bases between. The CDR3 protein is CSVEKQGSSYEQYF. CDR3 coding DNA: TGCAGCGTTGAAAAGCAGGGGAGCTCCTACGAGCAGTACTTC.

The chain uses TRBV4-3 and TRBJ2-2; D possibly corresponds to TRBD2 (5 bases). The CDR3 spans 19 residues. Per the germline V gene, CDR1 is LGHNA and CDR2 is YSLEER. Trimming took 0 bases from V and 6 from J, leaving 23 bases between them. As DNA, the CDR3 is TGCGCCAGCAGCCAAGAGGTACTAGTTATTGAAGTTTTCGCCGGGGAGCTGTTTTTT. Translated: CASSQEVLVIEVFAGELFF.

In this sample, this clonotype turned up once. The V and J genes are TRBV6-6 and TRBJ2-7, with a weak D call TRBD1 (6 bases). V lost 6 bases to trimming and J lost 3 bases, with 15 bases between them. The CDR3 totals 14 residues. Per the germline V gene, CDR1 is MNHNY and CDR2 is SVGAGI (reference sequence). CDR3 protein: CASSHRTEDYEQYF. DNA for the CDR3: TGTGCCAGCAGCCACAGGACAGAAGACTACGAGCAGTACTTC.

The chain carries TRBV29-1 and TRBJ2-3, with 11 bases identical to TRBD2. Germline V gene data show CDR1 as SQVTM and CDR2 as ANQGSEA. CDR3 length: 16 residues. J was trimmed by 2 bases and V by 7 bases; bases with no gene match: 11. CDR3 bases: TGCAGCGCCCTAGGCCTAGCGGGAGGATCCACAGATACGCAGTATTTT. Its protein product is CSALGLAGGSTDTQYF.

The chain couples TRBV7-8 to TRBJ2-7; D is perhaps TRBD1 (5 bases). Germline V lookup: CDR1 SGHVS, CDR2 FQNEAQ. This CDR3 has 15 residues. V gave up 3 bases and J gave up 2 bases, with 14 bases separating them. The CDR3 loop reads CASSFEGAGPYEQYF. CDR3 bases: TGTGCCAGCAGCTTCGAAGGGGCAGGGCCCTACGAGCAGTACTTC.

In this sample, this clonotype turned up a few times. The rearrangement uses TRBV28 and TRBJ2-7, with D hard to call. The CDR3 has 12 amino acids. Per germline, CDR1 MDHEN and CDR2 SYDVKM. V lost 2 bases to trimming and J lost 3 bases, with 5 bases between them. CDR3 nucleotide sequence: TGTGCCAGCAGTTTACACATCTACGAGCAGTACTTC. Protein: CASSLHIYEQYF.

The CDR3 loop is CASSLIGGASTDTQYF. The CDR3 DNA reads TGTGCCAGCAGCTTGATAGGGGGGGCTAGCACAGATACGCAGTATTTT. This sequence joins TRBV7-8 and TRBJ2-3; D perhaps matches TRBD2 (7 bases). The CDR3 extends over 16 amino acids. Germline-derived CDR1 and CDR2 are SGHVS and FQNEAQ. Deletions cut 3 bases from V and 0 bases from J, with 13 bases between.

This clonotype came up many times. V usage is TRBV4-3 and J usage is TRBJ2-4, with 10 bases identical to TRBD1. CDR1 is LGHNA, CDR2 YSLEER, per germline. The CDR3 loop spans 17 amino acids. V lost 3 bases and J lost 1; bases outside the gene matches: 6. The DNA of the CDR3 is TGCGCCAGCAGCCAGGGACAGGGGAGTAACGCCAAAAACATTCAGTACTTC. This encodes CASSQGQGSNAKNIQYF.

This clonotype was seen more than once but under ten times. Written as DNA, the CDR3 is TGTGCCAGCAGCTTAGATCCGGGACACCCGAGCTCCTACGAGCAGTACTTC. Amino acids: CASSLDPGHPSSYEQYF. The chain employs TRBV7-9 and TRBJ2-5; TRBD1 is a possible D gene (6 bases). The better agreement between TRBJ2-7 and the DNA end casts doubt on the J call. The CDR3 contains 17 residues. Germline values: CDR1 SEHNR, CDR2 FQNEAQ (reference sequence).

The chain couples TRBV29-1 to TRBJ2-7, with 7 nucleotides matching TRBD2. Germline CDR1 SQVTM, CDR2 ANQGSEA. The length of the CDR3 is 14 residues. The junction had 5 bases not matched to a gene; V was cut back by 2 bases and J by 1 base. The CDR3 sequence is CSVELADNSYEQYF. CDR3 in DNA: TGCAGCGTTGAACTAGCGGATAATTCCTACGAGCAGTACTTC.

This clonotype was seen a handful of times. The chain uses TRBV5-5 and TRBJ2-5; D may be TRBD2 (7 bases). V lost 1 base and J 5 bases, leaving 21 bases between the germline ends. Per the germline V gene, CDR1 is SGHKS and CDR2 is YYEKEE (reference sequence). This CDR3 comprises 17 residues. Written as DNA, the CDR3 is TGTGCCAGCAGCTTGTTGTACCCAGTCGGGGGGCTGGAGACCCAGTACTTC. This gives the protein CASSLLYPVGGLETQYF.

The chain joins TRBV7-6 to TRBJ2-3; TRBD2 matches 10 bases. Germline-derived CDR1 and CDR2 are SGHVS and FNYEAQ. V was pared by 1 base and J by 1 base, with 8 bases of the junction left unmatched. This CDR3 comprises 18 residues. CDR3 DNA: TGTGCCAGCAGCTTAGTCACTAGCGGGGTTCCCGGCACAGATACGCAGTATTTT. Its translation: CASSLVTSGVPGTDTQYF.

The chain carries TRBV12-3 or TRBV12-4 and TRBJ2-5, with D tentatively TRBD1 (6 bases). Trimming cost V 3 bases and J 3 bases, with 14 bases left between them. The CDR3 loop spans 15 amino acids. The CDR3 DNA reads as TGTGCCAGCAGTTTTGGGGGCTCGCCGGAAGAGACCCAGTACTTC. This encodes CASSFGGSPEETQYF.

This clonotype turned up a few times. The CDR3 region is CASSLRGQGGETQYF. The CDR3 DNA is TGTGCCAGCAGCTTACGAGGACAGGGGGGAGAGACCCAGTACTTC. The V and J genes are TRBV7-2 and TRBJ2-1; 10 bases fit TRBD1. The J call is doubtful: the DNA matches TRBJ2-5 better. Germline CDR1 reads SGHTA; CDR2 reads FQGNSA. The CDR3 sequence is 15 residues long.

A few counts support this clonotype. This chain uses TRBV12-3 or TRBV12-4 with TRBJ2-4; possible D gene TRBD1, 6 bases. This CDR3 contains 17 residues. V was clipped by 4 bases and J by 1 base, with 17 bases between them. CDR3 nucleotide sequence: TGTGCCAGCAGTTCCCCAGGGGCGGGCGCGGCCAAAAACATTCAGTACTTC. As protein: CASSSPGAGAAKNIQYF.

The rearrangement joins TRBV9 to TRBJ1-2, with D possibly TRBD1 on 6 matching bases. Germline V gene lookup returns CDR1 SGDLS and CDR2 YYNGEE. V was trimmed by 3 bases and J by 1 base, leaving 19 bases between them. CDR3 size: 17 residues. As DNA, the CDR3 is TGTGCCAGCAGCGCCATCCCGACAGTGGGACATAACTATGGCTACACCTTC. Amino acids: CASSAIPTVGHNYGYTF.

This chain joins TRBV9 and TRBJ2-7, with D possibly being TRBD2 (6 bases). Germline V gives CDR1 SGDLS, CDR2 YYNGEE. V was cut by 0 bases and J by 0 bases, with 19 bases left in between. This CDR3 region has 18 residues. CDR3 in DNA: TGTGCCAGCAGCGTAGCTATGAGGGACTGTATAATCTCCTACGAGCAGTACTTC. This translates into CASSVAMRDCIISYEQYF.

In this sample, this clonotype turned up a few times. The rearrangement uses TRBV20-1 and TRBJ2-3, with D unclear. Germline lookup yields CDR1 DFQATT and CDR2 SNEGSKA (reference sequence). CDR3 length: 15 residues. V lost 5 bases and J lost 2, with 17 bases in between. CDR3 region: CSASRTFSSTDTQYF. The DNA of the CDR3 is TGCAGTGCTTCCCGTACCTTTAGTTCCACAGATACGCAGTATTTT.